These 28 T cell receptor beta chains came from one sample sequenced in a study of cytomegalovirus exposure and HLA in healthy donors. PCR used 60 Vbeta primers and 13 Jbeta primers. The protocol was immunoSEQ multiplex PCR, while the TCRdb copy is restricted to in-frame clones and leaves out a portion. The sample includes 180,000 or so clones, more than 70% seen only once; the top ten take approximately 1.3%. Specimen: PBMCs. The receptors were sampled from a girl between 5 and 17 years old in good health and CMV-seropositive.

The chain has TRBV6-6 and TRBJ2-3; D may be TRBD2 (6 bases). The V gene's germline CDR1 is MNHNY and CDR2 SVGAGI (reference sequence). This CDR3 is 14 amino acids long. The ends were cut back, 4 bases at V and 4 bases at J, with 12 bases in the middle. DNA of the CDR3: TGTGCCAGCAGTTGGTTGGCTAGCGCAGATACGCAGTATTTT. This sequence encodes CASSWLASADTQYF.

The chain is built from TRBV19 and TRBJ2-6; tentatively, D is TRBD2 (6 bases). Deletions cut 6 bases from V and 0 bases from J, with 21 bases between. The CDR3 is 19 amino acids. Germline V gene sequence: CDR1 LNHDA, CDR2 SQIVND (reference sequence). CDR3 in amino acids: CASSNLGTFSLSGANVLTF. The CDR3 bases are TGTGCCAGTAGCAACTTGGGGACTTTTTCCCTCTCTGGGGCCAACGTCCTGACTTTC.

The J gene is TRBJ2-1, the V gene TRBV5-1, with 9 bases aligning to TRBD2. Germline CDR1 is SGHRS and CDR2 is YFSETQ. The CDR3 length is 15 residues. The V gene end was trimmed by 4 bases and the J gene end by 8 bases; junction bases not matched to a gene: 10. The CDR3 DNA sequence: TGCGCCAGCAGCCGGCGGCGGGAGGGCCTGGATGAGCAGTTCTTC. This translates into CASSRRREGLDEQFF.

The rearrangement links TRBV25-1 to TRBJ1-1, with D possibly matching TRBD1 (6 bases). Germline V CDR1 and CDR2: MGHDK, SYGVNS. The CDR3 totals 13 residues. Trimming shortened V by 5 bases and J by 4 bases, and 11 bases separated the two germline ends. CDR3 sequence reads: CASSLPGATEAFF. DNA of the CDR3: TGTGCCAGCAGTCTCCCAGGGGCCACTGAAGCTTTCTTT.

The genes are TRBV5-1 and TRBJ1-3, with D maybe TRBD1 (5 bases). This CDR3 comprises 14 residues. Germline V gives CDR1 SGHRS, CDR2 YFSETQ. Trimming shortened V by 5 bases and J by 7 bases, and 16 bases separated the two germline ends. The CDR3, as DNA: TGCGCCAGCAGTCCCGGGACGGAGGGTAACACCATATATTTT. Its translation is CASSPGTEGNTIYF.

The chain couples TRBV5-4 to TRBJ2-5; D is perhaps TRBD1 (6 bases). The germline V and J ends were trimmed by 4 bases and 2 bases, with 12 bases remaining between them. Germline V CDR1 and CDR2: SGHNT, YYREEE (reference sequence). The CDR3 sequence is 14 residues long. This chain's CDR3 is CASSPWTAQETQYF. DNA of the CDR3: TGTGCCAGCAGCCCTTGGACAGCACAAGAGACCCAGTACTTC.

The chain joins TRBV9 to TRBJ1-4; TRBD1 aligns across 8 bases. The CDR3 sequence is 15 residues long. V shed 3 bases, J shed 7 bases, and the junction held 8 bases outside the gene matches. Germline V gene sequence: CDR1 SGDLS, CDR2 YYNGEE. DNA for the CDR3: TGTGCCAGCAGCGGCCGGGACAGGCGTGGTGAAAAACTGTTTTTT. Its translation: CASSGRDRRGEKLFF. Filled out from reference TRBV9 and TRBJ1-4, the complete variable domain reads DSGVTQTPKHLITATGQRVTLRCSPRSGDLSVYWYQQSLDQGLQFLIQYYNGEERAKGNILERFSAQQFPDLHSELNLSSLELGDSALYFCASSGRDRRGEKLFFGSGTQLSVL.

This chain connects TRBV2 to TRBJ2-2; 7 nucleotides match TRBD2. Trimming removed 4 bases from V and 3 bases from J; junction bases left unmatched: 8. The V gene's germline CDR1 is SNHLY and CDR2 FYNNEI. CDR3 length equals 16 residues. The CDR3, as DNA: TGTGCCAGCAGTGTCCGTCCAGGGAGGGACACCGGGGAGCTGTTTTTT. This codes for CASSVRPGRDTGELFF.

The genes are TRBV4-2 and TRBJ1-1; TRBD1 might be the D (5 bases). The germline CDR1 and CDR2 sequences are LGHNA and YNFKEQ. This CDR3 is built from 15 residues. The V end was cut by 4 bases, the J end by 0 bases, with 12 bases between. Here the CDR3 reads CASSPQGDMNTEAFF. DNA for the CDR3: TGTGCCAGCAGCCCCCAGGGCGACATGAACACTGAAGCTTTCTTT.

CDR3 amino acids: CASSYSLRLAGDIQYF. Written as DNA, the CDR3 is TGTGCCAGCAGTTACTCCCTAAGACTAGCCGGGGACATTCAGTACTTC. This chain joins TRBV6-5 and TRBJ2-4; 7 nucleotides agree with TRBD2. Germline V gene lookup returns CDR1 MNHEY and CDR2 SVGAGI. The CDR3 contains 16 residues. V lost 0 bases to trimming and J lost 8 bases; unmatched junction nucleotides: 10.

This sequence joins TRBV10-3 and TRBJ1-1; 7 nucleotides match TRBD1. The length of the CDR3 is 16 residues. The trim removed 4 bases at V and 3 bases at J, leaving 11 bases unmatched. The germline V gene has CDR1 ENHRY and CDR2 SYGVKD. The CDR3 region is CAISVGDSPRDTEAFF. CDR3 in DNA: TGTGCCATCAGTGTAGGGGACAGCCCCAGGGACACTGAAGCTTTCTTT.

This clone was observed a few times. This sequence joins TRBV4-3 and TRBJ2-3; 7 nucleotides match TRBD2. CDR1 and CDR2 from the germline V gene are LGHNA and YSLEER. The CDR3 has 16 residues. With V trimmed by 0 bases and J by 1 base, 4 bases remained unmatched. CDR3 coding DNA: TGCGCCAGCAGCCAAGATATTGGGAGGGGCACAGATACGCAGTATTTT. Translated, it gives CASSQDIGRGTDTQYF.

The chain is built from TRBV6-5 and TRBJ1-2, with D tentatively TRBD1 (5 bases). Trimming shortened V by 2 bases and J by 8 bases, and 15 bases separated the two germline ends. This CDR3 has 14 amino acids. Germline-derived CDR1 and CDR2 are MNHEY and SVGAGI. CDR3 bases: TGTGCCAGCAGTTACCTGGACACCGGCGGCGGCTACACCTTC. Amino acids: CASSYLDTGGGYTF.

The CDR3 DNA reads TGTGCCAGCACCCTAGGGCTAGCGGGCCTGTTGAACACCGGGGAGCTGTTTTTT. Amino acid sequence: CASTLGLAGLLNTGELFF. V usage is TRBV13 and J usage is TRBJ2-2; 8 nucleotides agree with TRBD2. This CDR3 is built from 18 residues. The germline V gene has CDR1 PRHDT and CDR2 FYEKMQ (reference sequence). J was trimmed by 1 base and V by 7 bases; bases with no gene match: 14.

This chain joins TRBV27 and TRBJ1-2; a possible D gene is TRBD1 (6 bases). The CDR3 runs 16 residues. V was clipped by 3 bases and J by 2 bases, with 16 bases between them. Germline CDR1 and CDR2: MNHEY and SMNVEV (reference sequence). The CDR3 reads CASSFAPPGANYGYTF. The DNA of the CDR3 is TGTGCCAGCAGTTTTGCTCCCCCAGGGGCGAACTATGGCTACACCTTC.

V and J are TRBV30 and TRBJ1-2; D might be TRBD1 (6 bases). V was trimmed by 4 bases and J by 8 bases, leaving 32 bases between them. Germline CDR1 reads GTSNPN; CDR2 reads SVGIG (reference sequence). The CDR3 consists of 18 residues. Here the CDR3 DNA reads TGTGCCTGGACCATTGCCCCGGGACAATTCCTCCCTTATAGCGGCTACACCTTC. It is translated as CAWTIAPGQFLPYSGYTF.

J is TRBJ2-5 and V is TRBV4-3; D gene unclear. The J call may be mistaken, given a closer DNA end match to TRBJ2-7. Germline V gene data show CDR1 as LGHNA and CDR2 as YSLEER. The CDR3 runs to 15 residues. The CDR3 spells CASSQDPLPSYEQYF. CDR3 bases: TGCGCCAGCAGCCAAGATCCCCTTCCATCCTACGAGCAGTACTTC.

CDR3 DNA sequence: TGTGCCAGCAGCCAAACTAGCGGGACAAGATATACCCAGTACTTC. Translating it yields CASSQTSGTRYTQYF. This chain links TRBV6-1 with TRBJ2-5; the match to TRBD2 covers 10 bases. Trimming cost V 6 bases and J 8 bases; bases outside gene matches: 12. The CDR3 consists of 15 residues. Germline CDR1 is MNHNS and CDR2 is SASEGT.

The CDR3 bases are TGTGCCAGCAGCCGGGAGGGGCGATCCTACGAGCAGTACTTC. Translating gives CASSREGRSYEQYF. The gene calls are TRBV7-9 and TRBJ2-7; TRBD2 matches at 8 bases. This CDR3 region has 14 residues. The V gene's germline CDR1 is SEHNR and CDR2 FQNEAQ (reference sequence). V shed 5 bases, J shed 1 base, and the junction held 4 bases outside the gene matches.

The chain recombines TRBV6-1 with TRBJ1-5; no definite D call. The CDR3 sequence is 15 residues long. Germline V CDR1 and CDR2: MNHNS, SASEGT. Trimming removed 2 bases from V and 7 bases from J, with 15 bases in between. The CDR3 spells CASSEFRGSRQPQHF. The DNA for the CDR3 is TGTGCCAGCAGTGAATTTCGAGGGTCCAGGCAGCCCCAGCATTTT.

This clone showed up just once. V and J are TRBV6-1 and TRBJ1-2; perhaps TRBD1 as D (6 bases). Between the trimmed V and J ends, which lost 6 bases and 5 bases, there was a span of 13 bases. The CDR3 is 13 residues long. CDR1 is MNHNS, CDR2 SASEGT, per germline. The CDR3 sequence: CASSDRIIYGYTF. The CDR3 DNA is TGTGCCAGCAGCGACAGGATCATTTATGGCTACACCTTC.

The rearrangement links TRBV27 to TRBJ2-7; 9 bases agree with TRBD1. Trimming removed 2 bases from V and 4 bases from J; junction bases left unmatched: 3. Germline V gene data show CDR1 as MNHEY and CDR2 as SMNVEV (reference sequence). This CDR3 has 14 amino acids. DNA for the CDR3: TGTGCCAGCAGTTTACAACAGGGGGCATACGAGCAGTACTTC. Encoded protein: CASSLQQGAYEQYF.

J is TRBJ2-3 and V is TRBV7-3, with 7 bases aligning to TRBD1. V gave up 4 bases and J gave up 3 bases; unmatched junction bases: 13. The CDR3 sequence is 17 residues long. From germline, CDR1 is SGHTA and CDR2 FQGTGA. As DNA, the CDR3 is TGTGCCAGCAGCTACAAAAGACAGGGCCTATCGACAGATACGCAGTATTTT. Its protein is CASSYKRQGLSTDTQYF.

The chain joins TRBV5-4 to TRBJ2-7; perhaps TRBD1 as D (6 bases). V was clipped by 1 base and J by 1 base, with 9 bases between them. Germline V lookup: CDR1 SGHNT, CDR2 YYREEE (reference sequence). This CDR3 contains 14 residues. DNA for the CDR3: TGTGCCAGCAGCTTGTGGCAGGGGTCCTACGAGCAGTACTTC. It specifies CASSLWQGSYEQYF.

The CDR3 region is CASSEFQGVYGYTF. CDR3 in DNA: TGTGCCAGCAGTGAATTCCAGGGGGTCTATGGCTACACCTTC. The J gene is TRBJ1-2, the V gene TRBV6-1; 7 bases match TRBD1. The CDR3 consists of 14 residues. The trim removed 2 bases at V and 4 bases at J, leaving 4 bases unmatched. The V gene's germline CDR1 is MNHNS and CDR2 SASEGT.

The chain recombines TRBV5-1 with TRBJ2-3; TRBD1 is a possible D gene (6 bases). Trimming stripped 1 base from V and 8 bases from J, with 17 bases between. The CDR3 is 15 residues long. In germline, CDR1 is SGHRS, CDR2 YFSETQ. The CDR3 coding sequence is TGCGCCAGCAGCTTGCCTACAGGGAGTGAGGGTACGCAGTATTTT. Amino acids: CASSLPTGSEGTQYF.

The V call is TRBV10-2, the J call TRBJ1-2; the D gene is possibly TRBD1 (5 bases). The CDR3 runs 15 residues. V gave up 2 bases and J gave up 1 base, with 11 bases separating them. Germline CDR1 is WSHSY and CDR2 is SAAADI. This CDR3 is CASSEGDSYNYGYTF. CDR3 nucleotide sequence: TGCGCCAGCAGTGAGGGTGACAGCTATAACTATGGCTACACCTTC.

This chain links TRBV25-1 with TRBJ2-1, with 10 bases matching TRBD2. Germline-derived CDR1 and CDR2 are MGHDK and SYGVNS. CDR3 length: 15 residues. With V trimmed by 2 bases and J by 7 bases, 5 bases remained unmatched. The CDR3 spells CASSESGRAGNEQFF. The CDR3 region has the DNA TGTGCCAGCAGTGAAAGCGGGAGGGCCGGGAATGAGCAGTTCTTC.